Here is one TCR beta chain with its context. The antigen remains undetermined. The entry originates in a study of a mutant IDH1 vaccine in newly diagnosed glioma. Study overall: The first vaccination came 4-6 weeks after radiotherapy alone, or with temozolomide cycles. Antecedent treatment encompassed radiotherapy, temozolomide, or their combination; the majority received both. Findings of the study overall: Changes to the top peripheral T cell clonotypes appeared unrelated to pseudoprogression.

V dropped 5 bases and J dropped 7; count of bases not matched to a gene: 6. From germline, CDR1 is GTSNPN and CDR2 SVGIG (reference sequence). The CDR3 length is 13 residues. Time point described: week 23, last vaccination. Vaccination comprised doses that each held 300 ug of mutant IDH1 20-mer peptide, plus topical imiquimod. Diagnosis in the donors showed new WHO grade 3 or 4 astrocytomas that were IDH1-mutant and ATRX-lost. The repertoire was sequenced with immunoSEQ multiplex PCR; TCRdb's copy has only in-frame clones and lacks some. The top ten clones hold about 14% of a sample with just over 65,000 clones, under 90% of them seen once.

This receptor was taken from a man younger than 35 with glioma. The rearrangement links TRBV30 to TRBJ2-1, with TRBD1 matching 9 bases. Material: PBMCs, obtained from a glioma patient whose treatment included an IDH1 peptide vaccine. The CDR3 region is CAWCRDRANEQFF. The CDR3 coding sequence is TGTGCCTGGTGCCGGGACAGGGCTAATGAGCAGTTCTTC.